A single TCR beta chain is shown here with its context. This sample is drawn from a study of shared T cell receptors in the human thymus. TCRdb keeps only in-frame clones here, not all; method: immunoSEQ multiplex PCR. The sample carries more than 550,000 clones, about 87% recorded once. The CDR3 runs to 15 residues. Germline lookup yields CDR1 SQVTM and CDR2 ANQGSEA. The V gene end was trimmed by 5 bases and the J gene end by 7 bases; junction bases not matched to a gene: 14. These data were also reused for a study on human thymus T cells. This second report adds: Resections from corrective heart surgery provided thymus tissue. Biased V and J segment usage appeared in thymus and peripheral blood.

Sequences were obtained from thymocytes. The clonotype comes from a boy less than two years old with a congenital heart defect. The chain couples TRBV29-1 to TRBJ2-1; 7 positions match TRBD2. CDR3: CSVTSARRDSNEQFF. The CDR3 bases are TGCAGCGTTACTAGCGCGAGGAGGGATTCTAATGAGCAGTTCTTC.